Listed below are T cell receptor beta chains from one sample, sequenced in a study of vaccination effects on CD4 cells after COVID-19. No antigens are known for them. TCRdb keeps only in-frame clones here, not all; method: immunoSEQ multiplex PCR. The sample includes 30,000 or so clones, 72% of them seen just once. The starting material was CD4+ T cells from PBMCs cultured with HCoV-229E spike peptides, obtained after COVID-19 vaccination. All receptors come from a human donor who received a COVID-19 vaccine. Both conserved end residues are part of each CDR3. The D gene is left open where the match is weak. Size is omitted from some rows. Given values are once, few, many or a class for expanded clones.

cdr3_nt,cdr3_aa,j_call,d_call,clone_size,v_call
TGTGCCAGCAGTTCCGGGGTTGACTATGGCTACACCTTC,CASSSGVDYGYTF,TRBJ1-2,.,.,TRBV2
TGCGCCAGCAGCTCCCGGGACAGGGCTAGCACTGAAGCTTTCTTT,CASSSRDRASTEAFF,TRBJ1-1,TRBD1,.,TRBV5-1
TGTGCCAGCAGCCCACGCCCCGGTTTTTCCTACAATGAGCAGTTCTTC,CASSPRPGFSYNEQFF,TRBJ2-1,.,few,TRBV11-3
TGTGCCAGCAGTGTACGGCAGGAGAACACTGAAGCTTTCTTT,CASSVRQENTEAFF,TRBJ1-1,.,.,TRBV2
TGTGCCAGCAGCCCCGGGGCTAGCGGGATTTTGGGCGAGCAGTACTTC,CASSPGASGILGEQYF,TRBJ2-7,TRBD2,.,TRBV3-1/TRBV3-2
TGCGCCAGCAGTGAGGACAGTAGTCACTACGAGCAGTACTTC,CASSEDSSHYEQYF,TRBJ2-7,.,.,TRBV10-1
TGTGCCAGCAGTTTAGATGGGACTGAAGCTTTCTTT,CASSLDGTEAFF,TRBJ1-1,.,few,TRBV12-3/TRBV12-4
TGTGCCAGCAGTGAATCCCCCATGGCTGGGGCCAACGTCCTGACTTTC,CASSESPMAGANVLTF,TRBJ2-6,.,once,TRBV25-1
TGTGCCAGTAGTATCGGGGGACGGAACACTGAAGCTTTCTTT,CASSIGGRNTEAFF,TRBJ1-1,.,few,TRBV19
TGCGCCAGCAGCTTGGAGGTGGGTTTGCAGCCCCAGCATTTT,CASSLEVGLQPQHF,TRBJ1-5,.,few,TRBV5-1
TGCGCCAGCAGCTCCCCGGGAGGGGCACACACTGAAGCTTTCTTT,CASSSPGGAHTEAFF,TRBJ1-1,.,.,TRBV5-1
TGCGCCAGCAGCCAAGAGGTTGTGGGAAAAAGCTCCTACGAGCAGTACTTC,CASSQEVVGKSSYEQYF,TRBJ2-7,.,.,TRBV4-1
TGCGCCAGCAGCTCCGGACTAGCGGGATTAGGTGAGGAGACCCAGTACTTC,CASSSGLAGLGEETQYF,TRBJ2-5,TRBD2,.,TRBV5-1
TGTGCCAGCAGTCCCGGGGGGAACCAAGAGACCCAGTACTTC,CASSPGGNQETQYF,TRBJ2-5,TRBD2,.,TRBV6-5
TGCGCCAGCAGCTTGGATTCGACAGATAACTATGGCTACACCTTC,CASSLDSTDNYGYTF,TRBJ1-2,.,.,TRBV5-1
TGTGCCAGCAGCCGACAGGGGTCCAATTCACCCCTCCACTTT,CASSRQGSNSPLHF,TRBJ1-6,TRBD1,.,TRBV3-1/TRBV3-2
TGTGCCAGCAGCCAAGATCCCAAATCGAGCCAGTACTTC,CASSQDPKSSQYF,TRBJ2-5,.,.,TRBV3-1/TRBV3-2
TGTGCCAGCAGTTTAGGGGGCTTCACTGAAGCTTTCTTT,CASSLGGFTEAFF,TRBJ1-1,.,.,TRBV12-3/TRBV12-4
TGTGCCAGCAGTGTCGGCGCCTCCGGGGAGCTGTTTTTT,CASSVGASGELFF,TRBJ2-2,.,.,TRBV6-4
TGTGCCAGCAGTGAATTTAGGACGGGCGCTAACTATGGCTACACCTTC,CASSEFRTGANYGYTF,TRBJ1-2,.,few,TRBV25-1
TGTGCCACCAGCAGAGATCGGTACCGACAGTACTTC,CATSRDRYRQYF,TRBJ2-7,.,.,TRBV15
TGCACCAGCAGCCAAGGGAAGATTTGGGGAGGAGCGGGAGTCGGGGAGACCCAGTACTTC,CTSSQGKIWGGAGVGETQYF,TRBJ2-5,.,.,TRBV1